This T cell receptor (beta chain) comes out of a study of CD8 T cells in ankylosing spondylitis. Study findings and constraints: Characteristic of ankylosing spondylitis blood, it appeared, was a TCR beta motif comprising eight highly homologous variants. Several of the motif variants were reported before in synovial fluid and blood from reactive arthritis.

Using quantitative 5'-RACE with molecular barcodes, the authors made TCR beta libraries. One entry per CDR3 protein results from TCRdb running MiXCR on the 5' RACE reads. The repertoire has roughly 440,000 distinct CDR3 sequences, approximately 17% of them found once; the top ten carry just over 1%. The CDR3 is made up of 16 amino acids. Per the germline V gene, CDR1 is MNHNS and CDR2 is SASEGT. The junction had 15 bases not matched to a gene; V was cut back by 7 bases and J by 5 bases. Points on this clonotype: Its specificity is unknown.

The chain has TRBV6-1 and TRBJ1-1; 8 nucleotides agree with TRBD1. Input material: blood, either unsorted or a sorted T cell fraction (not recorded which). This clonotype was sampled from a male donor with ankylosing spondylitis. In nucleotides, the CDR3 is TGTGCCAGCAAAACCTTAATAACAGGGGGAGGTACTGAAGCTTTCTTT. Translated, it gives CASKTLITGGGTEAFF.